Shown below are 20 T cell receptor beta chains from a single sample sequenced in a study of blood T cell repertoires in COVID-19. Some clones are missing from TCRdb's copy, which holds only in-frame ones; the method was immunoSEQ multiplex PCR. Found here are hundreds of thousands of clones, around 86% of them singletons; the top ten hold roughly 1.6%. The sequenced sample was peripheral blood. Receptors originate from a middle-aged woman who had recovered from COVID-19.

This sequence joins TRBV11-2 and TRBJ1-1; D possibly corresponds to TRBD1 (5 bases). Trimming pared 5 bases from V and 3 bases from J, leaving 13 bases between. Germline CDR1 reads SGHAT; CDR2 reads FQNNGV. The CDR3 runs 14 residues. In nucleotides, the CDR3 is TGTGCCAGCAGCGAATCCCAGGGTTACACTGAAGCTTTCTTT. The encoded protein is CASSESQGYTEAFF.

This chain connects TRBV6-1 to TRBJ2-7; D remains ambiguous. Between the trimmed V and J ends, which lost 2 bases and 1 base, there was a span of 3 bases. Looked up from germline, CDR1 is MNHNS and CDR2 is SASEGT. This CDR3 is 12 amino acids long. The chain's CDR3 is CASSEQSYEQYF. The CDR3 nucleotides read TGTGCCAGCAGTGAACAATCCTACGAGCAGTACTTC.

The gene calls are TRBV20-1 and TRBJ2-2, with D tentatively TRBD2 (6 bases). There are 11 residues in the CDR3. Germline values: CDR1 DFQATT, CDR2 SNEGSKA (reference sequence). Trimming shortened V by 4 bases and J by 7 bases, and 7 bases separated the two germline ends. DNA of the CDR3: TGCAGTGCTACGGGGGACGGGGAGCTGTTTTTT. It codes for CSATGDGELFF.

This sequence joins TRBV18 and TRBJ2-1; 8 nucleotides match TRBD2. With 6 bases clipped from V and 0 bases from J, the junction kept 10 bases outside the gene matches. CDR3 length: 17 residues. The germline CDR1 and CDR2 sequences are KGHSH and LQKENI. CDR3 loop: CASSPFGGGSSYNEQFF. The CDR3 nucleotides are TGTGCCAGCTCCCCGTTTGGCGGGGGGAGCTCCTACAATGAGCAGTTCTTC.

The V gene is TRBV6-8, the J gene TRBJ2-5; D gene ambiguous. This CDR3 is 14 amino acids long. V was shortened by 6 bases and J by 1 base, with 12 bases between the two germline ends. The germline V gene has CDR1 MNHGY and CDR2 SAAAGT. The CDR3 reads CASRVGRSQETQYF. DNA of the CDR3: TGTGCCAGCAGGGTGGGCAGGTCCCAAGAGACCCAGTACTTC.

The chain recombines TRBV21-1 with TRBJ2-3; the table's D call, TRBD1, was not checked against the DNA. TRBV21-1 is shown as a pseudogene. This CDR3 contains 15 residues. CDR3 sequence (DNA): TGTGCCAGCAGGTCTCCTAGGGGCGGTACAGATACGCAGTATTTT. Its translation is CASRSPRGGTDTQYF.

This chain joins TRBV7-3 and TRBJ2-5; D gene unclear. Germline V gene sequence: CDR1 SGHTA, CDR2 FQGTGA. This CDR3 comprises 13 residues. The germline V and J ends were trimmed by 3 bases and 4 bases, with 9 bases remaining between them. CDR3 sequence reads: CASSFTSRETQYF. The CDR3 region has the DNA TGTGCCAGCAGCTTCACATCTCGAGAGACCCAGTACTTC.

The rearrangement joins TRBV6-2 or TRBV6-3 to TRBJ1-1; no clear D gene. The CDR3 loop spans 14 amino acids. Germline lookup yields CDR1 MNHEY and CDR2 SVGEGT. V was shortened by 5 bases and J by 4 bases, with 14 bases between the two germline ends. CDR3 coding DNA: TGTGCCAGCAGTCTCCGGGGTTTCGGCACTGAAGCTTTCTTT. Residues: CASSLRGFGTEAFF.

V usage is TRBV27 and J usage is TRBJ1-1; a possible D gene is TRBD1 (6 bases). Germline lookup yields CDR1 MNHEY and CDR2 SMNVEV (reference sequence). CDR3 length: 15 residues. The ends were cut back, 5 bases at V and 5 bases at J, with 18 bases in the middle. Here the CDR3 reads CASSQTQGVKTEAFF. CDR3 coding DNA: TGTGCCAGCAGTCAAACACAGGGAGTTAAGACTGAAGCTTTCTTT.

The genes are TRBV24-1 and TRBJ2-1; D is possibly TRBD2 (7 bases). V was trimmed by 7 bases and J by 6 bases, leaving 15 bases between them. This CDR3 region has 14 residues. Looked up from germline, CDR1 is KGHDR and CDR2 is SFDVKD. CDR3 bases: TGTGCCACCAGCCCGGGGGCGGGGGTCAATGAGCAGTTCTTC. Its protein product is CATSPGAGVNEQFF.

The chain employs TRBV4-3 and TRBJ1-1; 8 bases map to TRBD1. Germline V gene lookup returns CDR1 LGHNA and CDR2 YSLEER. The CDR3 is made up of 15 amino acids. Trimming removed 1 base from V and 2 bases from J; junction bases left unmatched: 3. The CDR3, as DNA: TGCGCCAGCAGCCAAGTCGACAGGGGAAACACTGAAGCTTTCTTT. Its protein product is CASSQVDRGNTEAFF.

V is TRBV2 and J is TRBJ1-6; TRBD1 matches at 7 bases. Trimming cost V 5 bases and J 0 bases; bases outside gene matches: 4. This CDR3 is 16 amino acids long. Germline-derived CDR1 and CDR2 are SNHLY and FYNNEI. The CDR3 DNA reads TGTGCCAGCAGTAAACAGGGGAACTCCTATAATTCACCCCTCCACTTT. This encodes CASSKQGNSYNSPLHF.

This clone was observed a handful of times. The rearrangement uses TRBV5-1 and TRBJ2-1; 8 bases fit TRBD2. V shed 3 bases and J 8 bases; nucleotides not matched to a gene: 19. Germline CDR1 SGHRS, CDR2 YFSETQ. The CDR3 consists of 18 residues. In DNA form, the CDR3 reads TGCGCCAGCAGCTCAAACGGCGCAAGCGGGGGTGTTAGAGATGAGCAGTTCTTC. Its protein is CASSSNGASGGVRDEQFF. Full variable domain (rest looked up from reference TRBV5-1 and TRBJ2-1): KAGVTQTPRYLIKTRGQQVTLSCSPISGHRSVSWYQQTPGQGLQFLFEYFSETQRNKGNFPGRFSGRQFSNSRSEMNVSTLELGDSALYLCASSSNGASGGVRDEQFFGPGTRLTVL.

The CDR3 protein is CASSSSPGAADTEAFF. The CDR3 DNA sequence: TGTGCCAGCAGCTCCTCGCCCGGTGCAGCGGACACTGAAGCTTTCTTT. V gene TRBV11-3 combines with J gene TRBJ1-1; the D is unclear. The germline V and J ends were trimmed by 4 bases and 3 bases, with 18 bases remaining between them. This CDR3 is built from 16 residues. In germline, CDR1 is SGHNT, CDR2 YENEEA. Filled out from reference TRBV11-3 and TRBJ1-1, the complete variable domain reads EAGVVQSPRYKIIEKKQPVAFWCNPISGHNTLYWYLQNLGQGPELLIRYENEEAVDDSQLPKDRFSAERLKGVDSTLKIQPAELGDSAVYLCASSSSPGAADTEAFFGQGTRLTVV.

The chain carries TRBV9 and TRBJ1-6, with D perhaps TRBD1 (5 bases). V lost 3 bases and J lost 3, with 7 bases in between. This CDR3 contains 14 residues. The germline CDR1 and CDR2 sequences are SGDLS and YYNGEE. The CDR3 protein is CASSAQGYNSPLHF. Here the CDR3 DNA reads TGTGCCAGCAGCGCCCAGGGCTATAATTCACCCCTCCACTTT.

The chain recombines TRBV7-2 with TRBJ1-1, with D hard to call. Germline V CDR1 and CDR2: SGHTA, FQGNSA. The germline V and J ends were trimmed by 1 base and 4 bases, with 7 bases remaining between them. The length of the CDR3 is 13 residues. CDR3 residues: CASSLGAGTEAFF. The CDR3 bases are TGTGCCAGCAGCTTAGGTGCAGGCACTGAAGCTTTCTTT.

CDR3 region: CASSETDYSNQPQHF. The CDR3 region has the DNA TGTGCCAGCAGTGAGACAGATTATAGCAATCAGCCCCAGCATTTT. V and J are TRBV6-1 and TRBJ1-5; tentative D call: TRBD1 (5 bases). CDR1 MNHNS and CDR2 SASEGT come from the germline V gene. The CDR3 runs to 15 residues. V shed 3 bases and J shed 0 bases, with 9 bases lying between them.

A few counts support this clone. The J gene is TRBJ2-3, the V gene TRBV7-2; 10 nucleotides agree with TRBD2. CDR1 SGHTA and CDR2 FQGNSA come from the germline V gene. The CDR3 has 16 amino acids. Trimming took 0 bases from V and 6 from J; bases not matched to a gene: 6. Here the CDR3 reads CASSLAGLAAGDTQYF. The CDR3 nucleotides read TGTGCCAGCAGCTTAGCTGGACTAGCGGCGGGGGATACGCAGTATTTT.

The rearrangement joins TRBV5-1 to TRBJ2-2; D perhaps matches TRBD2 (5 bases). The CDR3 loop spans 16 amino acids. Trimming removed 0 bases from V and 0 bases from J, with 9 bases in between. CDR1 is SGHRS, CDR2 YFSETQ, per germline. The CDR3 spells CASSLADGANTGELFF. CDR3 in DNA: TGCGCCAGCAGCTTGGCGGACGGGGCGAACACCGGGGAGCTGTTTTTT.

The rearrangement links TRBV2 to TRBJ1-6, with 9 bases fitting TRBD1. Germline CDR1 and CDR2: SNHLY and FYNNEI. The CDR3 runs 14 residues. V was clipped by 4 bases and J by 9 bases; unmatched bases: 4. CDR3 DNA: TGTGCCAGCAGTGGACAGGGGGGGAGTTCACCCCTCCACTTT. Translating gives CASSGQGGSSPLHF.